This TCR beta chain derives from a study of T cell responses to AZD1222 COVID-19 vaccine. Data came from immunoSEQ multiplex PCR; TCRdb stores just in-frame clones and leaves some out. The sample shows approximately 120,000 clones, about 90% of them seen only once. Regarding the study as a whole: There were repertoire samples only from the period after the peak T cell response. Spike was spanned by vaccine-associated CD4 TCRs, with dominance at 160-218 and 743-854. There were mostly white British donors and more females than males, and clonal diversity was possibly underestimated. Unmutated variant regions are reportedly targeted by nearly half of spike-specific TCRs.

With respect to this clone: What it binds is unknown.

This receptor was obtained from an adult in good health. The sequencing here drew on peripheral blood, taken on day 0 of AZD1222 vaccination.

The CDR3 DNA reads as TGTGCCAGCACTTTCGGGACAGGGGATGTCTACGAGCAGTACTTC. Protein sequence: CASTFGTGDVYEQYF. The chain links TRBV6-5 to TRBJ2-7; 10 nucleotides line up with TRBD1. This CDR3 has 15 amino acids. Germline V gene data show CDR1 as MNHEY and CDR2 as SVGAGI. V dropped 7 bases and J dropped 3; count of bases not matched to a gene: 9.